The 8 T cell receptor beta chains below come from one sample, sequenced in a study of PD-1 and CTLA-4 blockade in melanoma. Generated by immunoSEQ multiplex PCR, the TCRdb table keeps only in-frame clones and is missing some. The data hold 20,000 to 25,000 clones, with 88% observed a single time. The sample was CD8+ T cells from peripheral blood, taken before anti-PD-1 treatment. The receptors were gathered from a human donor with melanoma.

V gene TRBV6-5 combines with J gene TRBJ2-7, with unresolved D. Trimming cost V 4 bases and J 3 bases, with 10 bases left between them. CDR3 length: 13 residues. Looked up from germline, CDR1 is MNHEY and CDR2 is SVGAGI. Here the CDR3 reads CASSSGDGYEQYF. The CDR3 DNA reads TGTGCCAGCAGTTCAGGCGACGGCTACGAGCAGTACTTC.

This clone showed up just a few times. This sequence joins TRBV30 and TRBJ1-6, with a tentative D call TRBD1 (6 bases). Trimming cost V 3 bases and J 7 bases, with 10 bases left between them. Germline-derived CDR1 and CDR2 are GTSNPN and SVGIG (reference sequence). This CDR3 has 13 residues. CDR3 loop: CAWREGGNSPLHF. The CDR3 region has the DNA TGTGCCTGGAGGGAAGGGGGAAATTCACCCCTCCACTTT.

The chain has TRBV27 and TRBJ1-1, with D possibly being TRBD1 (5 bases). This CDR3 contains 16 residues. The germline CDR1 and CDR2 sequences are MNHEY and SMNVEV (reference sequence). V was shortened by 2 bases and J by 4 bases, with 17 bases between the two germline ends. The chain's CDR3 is CASSLGQGASRTEAFF. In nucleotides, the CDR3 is TGTGCCAGCAGTTTAGGTCAGGGAGCCTCGCGCACTGAAGCTTTCTTT.

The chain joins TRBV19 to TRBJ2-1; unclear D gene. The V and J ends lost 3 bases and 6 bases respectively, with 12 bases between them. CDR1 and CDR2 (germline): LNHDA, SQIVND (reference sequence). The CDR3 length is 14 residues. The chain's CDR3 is CASSIALNTNEQFF. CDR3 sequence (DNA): TGTGCCAGTAGTATTGCACTAAACACCAATGAGCAGTTCTTC.

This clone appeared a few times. This CDR3 is CATSRDSYTDTQYF. As DNA, the CDR3 is TGTGCCACCAGTAGGGACAGCTACACAGATACGCAGTATTTT. The chain links TRBV24-1 to TRBJ2-3, with TRBD1 matching over 7 bases. The CDR3 extends over 14 amino acids. Germline CDR1 reads KGHDR; CDR2 reads SFDVKD. Trimming removed 6 bases from V and 2 bases from J; junction bases left unmatched: 4.

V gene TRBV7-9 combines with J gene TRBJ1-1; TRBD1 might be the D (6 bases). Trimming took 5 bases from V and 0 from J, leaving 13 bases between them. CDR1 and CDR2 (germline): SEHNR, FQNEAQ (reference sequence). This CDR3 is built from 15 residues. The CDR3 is CASSLGQLLNTEAFF. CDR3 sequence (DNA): TGTGCCAGCAGCCTAGGACAGCTACTGAACACTGAAGCTTTCTTT.

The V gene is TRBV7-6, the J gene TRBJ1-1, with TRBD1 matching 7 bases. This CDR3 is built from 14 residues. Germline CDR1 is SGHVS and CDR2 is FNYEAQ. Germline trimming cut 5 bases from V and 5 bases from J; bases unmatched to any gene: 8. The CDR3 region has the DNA TGTGCCAGCAGCCCAGGGGGGAGGGGAACTGAAGCTTTCTTT. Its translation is CASSPGGRGTEAFF.

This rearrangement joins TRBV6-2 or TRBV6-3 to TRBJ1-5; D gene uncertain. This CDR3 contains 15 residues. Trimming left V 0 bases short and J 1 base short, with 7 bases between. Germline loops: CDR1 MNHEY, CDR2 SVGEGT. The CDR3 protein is CASSYSGGSNQPQHF. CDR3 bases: TGTGCCAGCAGTTACTCGGGAGGCAGCAATCAGCCCCAGCATTTT.